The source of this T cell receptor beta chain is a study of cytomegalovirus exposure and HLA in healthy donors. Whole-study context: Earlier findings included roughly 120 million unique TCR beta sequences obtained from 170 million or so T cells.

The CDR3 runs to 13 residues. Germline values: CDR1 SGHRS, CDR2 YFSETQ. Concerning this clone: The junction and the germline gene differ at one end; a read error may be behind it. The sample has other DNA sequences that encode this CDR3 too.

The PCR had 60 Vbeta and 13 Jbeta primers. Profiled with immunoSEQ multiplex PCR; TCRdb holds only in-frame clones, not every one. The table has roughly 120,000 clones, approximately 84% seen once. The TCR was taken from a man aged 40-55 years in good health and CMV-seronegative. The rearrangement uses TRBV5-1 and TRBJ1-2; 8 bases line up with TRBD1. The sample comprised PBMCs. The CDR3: CASSSGQGYGYTF. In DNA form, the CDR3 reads TGCGCCAGCAGCTCCGGACAGGGCTATGGCTACACTTTC. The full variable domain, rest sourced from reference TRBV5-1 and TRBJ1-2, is KAGVTQTPRYLIKTRGQQVTLSCSPISGHRSVSWYQQTPGQGLQFLFEYFSETQRNKGNFPGRFSGRQFSNSRSEMNVSTLELGDSALYLCASSSGQGYGYTFGSGTRLTVV.